These 13 T cell receptor beta chains came from one sample sequenced in a study of human T cells and chemical hapten exposure. From the RACE reads, TCRdb called clonotypes with MiXCR, one entry per CDR3 protein. The table includes roughly 110,000 distinct CDR3 sequences, roughly an eighth detected once. Time point given: pre-sensitization, week 0. The treatment here: therapeutic diphenylcyclopropenone sensitization with weekly scalp DPC. Sequenced here: whole blood, sampled in connection with sensitization to the hapten diphenylcyclopropenone (DPC). The origin of the receptors is a woman aged 45-65 years with alopecia areata. Some clones in this sample may be carry-over from other donors' samples.

This chain uses TRBV28 with TRBJ1-1; TRBD1 might be the D (6 bases). Germline V gene sequence: CDR1 MDHEN, CDR2 SYDVKM. The CDR3 has 11 amino acids. Deletions cut 5 bases from V and 11 bases from J, with 12 bases between. CDR3 DNA sequence: TGTGCCAGCAGTCAATTTAGGGGGGCTTTCTTT. It translates to CASSQFRGAFF.

The genes are TRBV12-3 or TRBV12-4 and TRBJ2-2; a weak D match, TRBD2 (6 bases). V lost 8 bases, J lost 5 bases, and 18 bases lay in between. The CDR3 is 15 residues long. The CDR3 DNA reads as TGTGCCAGCCAACACGGTGGGACTCGGACCGGGGAGCTGTTTTTT. This gives the protein CASQHGGTRTGELFF.

The chain joins TRBV27 to TRBJ2-7, with 8 positions matching TRBD1. Per the germline V gene, CDR1 is MNHEY and CDR2 is SMNVEV (reference sequence). The CDR3 is 14 amino acids. V shed 1 base and J 6 bases; nucleotides not matched to a gene: 5. CDR3 nucleotides: TGTGCCAGCAGTTTATGGTCAGGGGGCCCCGAGCAGTACTTC. It yields the protein CASSLWSGGPEQYF.

This chain links TRBV28 with TRBJ1-4; weak D call: TRBD1 (5 bases). The V gene lost 7 bases and the J gene lost 6 bases, with 18 bases spanning the gap. Germline CDR1 is MDHEN and CDR2 is SYDVKM. The CDR3 totals 15 residues. For the CDR3, the DNA is TGTGCCAGCAAAACCCCCTCAGGGTTTGATGAAAAACTGTTTTTT. Translating gives CASKTPSGFDEKLFF.

This clonotype was seen only a few times. The CDR3 loop reads CASSQGSTANQPQHF. The DNA of the CDR3 is TGTGCCAGCAGCCAAGGTTCAACAGCGAATCAGCCCCAGCATTTT. The chain couples TRBV3-1 to TRBJ1-5; D is uncertain. The CDR3 contains 15 residues. The germline V gene has CDR1 LGHDT and CDR2 YNNKEL (reference sequence). The V gene lost 1 base and the J gene lost 4 bases, with 11 bases spanning the gap.

This clonotype was observed a handful of times. This sequence joins TRBV29-1 and TRBJ1-1; D not certain. Deletions cut 4 bases from V and 4 bases from J, with 10 bases between. Germline V gene data show CDR1 as SQVTM and CDR2 as ANQGSEA. The CDR3 extends over 12 amino acids. The CDR3 sequence: CSVGGGITEAFF. The DNA of the CDR3 is TGCAGCGTTGGGGGAGGTATCACTGAAGCTTTCTTT.

V is TRBV2 and J is TRBJ2-7, with D possibly being TRBD1 or TRBD2 (5 bases each). The CDR3 runs to 12 residues. Deletions cut 6 bases from V and 4 bases from J, with 10 bases between. CDR1 and CDR2 from the germline V gene are SNHLY and FYNNEI. The CDR3 nucleotides read TGTGCCAGCAGGTGGGACGGATACGAGCAGTACTTC. As protein: CASRWDGYEQYF.

The gene calls are TRBV12-3 or TRBV12-4 and TRBJ1-1; D unresolved. The CDR3 runs to 14 residues. V gave up 7 bases and J gave up 0 bases, with 12 bases separating them. As DNA, the CDR3 is TGTGCCAGCACCCTCCTTAACATGAACACTGAAGCTTTCTTT. It is translated as CASTLLNMNTEAFF.

This clonotype has a handful of counts. V and J are TRBV14 and TRBJ2-3; D unresolved. V gave up 0 bases and J gave up 4 bases, with 8 bases separating them. This CDR3 has 14 residues. The germline CDR1 and CDR2 sequences are SGHDN and FVKESK. The CDR3 DNA reads TGTGCCAGCAGCCAAGATAACCTCGCAGATACGCAGTATTTT. Its translation: CASSQDNLADTQYF.

This clonotype has only a few counts. The chain recombines TRBV12-3 or TRBV12-4 with TRBJ2-1; D gene uncertain. This CDR3 spans 14 amino acids. V dropped 3 bases and J dropped 1 base, with 7 bases sitting between them. Written as DNA, the CDR3 is TGTGCCAGCAGTTTTAGCTTGTCCTACAATGAGCAGTTCTTC. Translation: CASSFSLSYNEQFF.

This clonotype was detected ten times or more. The chain has TRBV6-2 or TRBV6-3 and TRBJ1-5; the D is unclear. CDR1 and CDR2 (germline): MNHEY, SVGEGT. CDR3 length: 14 residues. The germline V and J ends were trimmed by 2 bases and 7 bases, with 12 bases remaining between them. The CDR3 here is CASSYQSPGQPQHF. As DNA, the CDR3 is TGTGCCAGCAGTTACCAGAGCCCTGGCCAGCCCCAGCATTTT.

The chain links TRBV5-1 to TRBJ2-5; no clear D gene. Germline V gene data show CDR1 as SGHRS and CDR2 as YFSETQ. The CDR3 totals 12 residues. Trimming took off 1 base at V and 5 bases at J, with 6 bases between the two ends. The CDR3 DNA reads TGCGCCAGCAGCTTGAATATGGAGACCCAGTACTTC. Translation: CASSLNMETQYF.

This chain connects TRBV20-1 to TRBJ2-7; TRBD1 is a possible D gene (6 bases). V gave up 3 bases and J gave up 2 bases, with 11 bases separating them. The CDR3 runs 13 residues. The germline V gene has CDR1 DFQATT and CDR2 SNEGSKA (reference sequence). The CDR3 here is CSAREDSPYEQYF. CDR3 DNA sequence: TGCAGTGCTAGGGAGGACAGCCCCTACGAGCAGTACTTC.